Sequencing of this T cell receptor (beta chain) was carried out in a study of CD4 T cells in relation to SARS-CoV-2 and coronaviruses. Clones were sequenced by immunoSEQ multiplex PCR, and TCRdb holds only the in-frame ones, with some missing. The sample lists about 22,000 clones, about 71% occurring once. The V end was cut by 5 bases, the J end by 8 bases, with 20 bases between. CDR3 length: 15 amino acids. The germline CDR1 and CDR2 sequences are PRHDT and FYEKMQ (reference sequence). The unexposed donors gave CD4+ T cells in about 2010-2019, prior to COVID-19. Isolation of CD4+ T cells took place after roughly nine days in culture. Half the medium was replaced with IL-2 medium on days 3 and 7. This clone is judged medium-sized. Its matching antigen is unknown.

The chain joins TRBV13 to TRBJ2-3; D is ambiguous. Material for sequencing was CD4+ T cells from PBMCs, cultured in vitro. The origin of this receptor is a human donor in good health. Here the CDR3 reads CASSPLQKEIGTQYF. Here the CDR3 DNA reads TGTGCCAGCAGCCCACTACAGAAGGAGATCGGTACGCAGTATTTT.